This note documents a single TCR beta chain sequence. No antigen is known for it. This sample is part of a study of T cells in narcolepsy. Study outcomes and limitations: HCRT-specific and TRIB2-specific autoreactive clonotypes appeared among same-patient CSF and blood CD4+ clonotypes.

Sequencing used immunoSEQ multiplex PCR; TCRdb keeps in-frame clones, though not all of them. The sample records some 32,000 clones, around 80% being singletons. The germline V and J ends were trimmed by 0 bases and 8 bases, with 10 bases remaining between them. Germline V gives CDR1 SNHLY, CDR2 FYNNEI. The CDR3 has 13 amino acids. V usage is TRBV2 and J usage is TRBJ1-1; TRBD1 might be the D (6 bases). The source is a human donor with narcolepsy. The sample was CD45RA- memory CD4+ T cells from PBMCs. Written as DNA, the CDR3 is TGTGCCAGCAGTGAAGCGCCCACAGGGGAAGCTTTCTTT. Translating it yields CASSEAPTGEAFF.